Each of the 19 T cell receptor beta chains below was sequenced from the same sample in a study of T-cell reconstitution after alpha-beta-depleted transplantation in children. For TCRbeta, the library was prepared with unique molecular identifiers. MiXCR, applied by TCRdb to the PCR reads, yields one record per CDR3 protein. The sample carries around 450,000 distinct CDR3 sequences, around 15% recorded once. Sequencing used PBMCs, mostly from graft donor cells, obtained 360 days after TCRalphabeta/CD19-depleted stem cell transplant. The receptor set was obtained from a boy in the first two years of life who had a stem cell transplant for Wiskott-Aldrich syndrome, so the T cells may come from the graft donor.

The rearrangement links TRBV5-1 to TRBJ2-7; 12 positions agree with TRBD2. There are 18 residues in the CDR3. Germline V gives CDR1 SGHRS, CDR2 YFSETQ. The V and J ends lost 1 base and 2 bases, in that order; junction bases with no gene match: 10. DNA for the CDR3: TGCGCCAGCAGCTTGCTAGCGGGAGGGATTGGGAGAGCCTACGAGCAGTACTTC. Its protein product is CASSLLAGGIGRAYEQYF.

This clonotype was recorded a few times. The V call is TRBV24-1, the J call TRBJ2-1, with a tentative D call TRBD2 (6 bases). The germline gives CDR1 KGHDR, CDR2 SFDVKD. The V end lost 0 bases, the J end lost 6 bases, and 17 bases lay between the germline ends. The CDR3 totals 17 residues. CDR3 sequence reads: CATSDLQAGIGLNEQFF. The CDR3 DNA follows: TGTGCCACCAGTGATTTGCAGGCGGGGATCGGTCTCAATGAGCAGTTCTTC.

This rearrangement joins TRBV5-6 to TRBJ1-5; D not certain. The germline V gene encodes CDR1 SGHDT and CDR2 YYEEEE. Trimming cost V 1 base and J 5 bases, with 7 bases left between them. This CDR3 contains 13 residues. CDR3 in amino acids: CASSLSPDQPQHF. The CDR3 coding sequence is TGTGCCAGCAGCTTGTCCCCCGATCAGCCCCAGCATTTT.

V is TRBV5-1 and J is TRBJ1-6; maybe TRBD1 (6 bases). CDR3 size: 15 residues. Trimming removed 4 bases at V and 11 bases at J, with 19 bases between. Germline V CDR1 and CDR2: SGHRS, YFSETQ. The CDR3 region is CASSTTGILTTPLHF. CDR3 in DNA: TGCGCCAGCAGCACGACAGGAATCCTAACGACACCCCTCCACTTT.

This clonotype was picked up a small number of times. The rearrangement uses TRBV7-6 and TRBJ2-7, with 7 bases matching TRBD1. CDR1 and CDR2 from the germline V gene are SGHVS and FNYEAQ. The V segment lost 5 bases and the J segment 2 bases; nucleotides outside the gene matches: 6. The CDR3 consists of 14 residues. The CDR3 DNA sequence: TGTGCCAGCAGCGCCCGACAGGGTCCCTACGAGCAGTACTTC. It codes for CASSARQGPYEQYF.

The chain combines TRBV20-1 with TRBJ2-7, with 14 bases identical to TRBD2. The junction had 11 bases not matched to a gene; V was cut back by 2 bases and J by 5 bases. The CDR3 has 17 amino acids. The germline CDR1 and CDR2 sequences are DFQATT and SNEGSKA (reference sequence). Here the CDR3 DNA reads TGCAGTGCTAGAAGACTAGCGGGAGGGCCAGCGTGGAACGAGCAGTACTTC. Translation: CSARRLAGGPAWNEQYF.

The V call is TRBV29-1, the J call TRBJ2-2, with 10 bases identical to TRBD1. Per germline, CDR1 SQVTM and CDR2 ANQGSEA. This CDR3 is 13 amino acids long. V shed 4 bases and J 4 bases; nucleotides not matched to a gene: 0. The CDR3 here is CSVGQGATGELFF. The CDR3 nucleotides are TGCAGCGTTGGACAGGGGGCCACCGGGGAGCTGTTTTTT.

The chain joins TRBV4-3 to TRBJ2-7, with D possibly being TRBD2 (5 bases). The CDR3 sequence is 14 residues long. Between the trimmed V and J ends, which lost 1 base and 4 bases, there was a span of 11 bases. The germline CDR1 and CDR2 sequences are LGHNA and YSLEER. In DNA form, the CDR3 reads TGCGCCAGCAGCCAAGGCAGAGTAGCGTACGAGCAGTACTTC. This gives the protein CASSQGRVAYEQYF.

The chain employs TRBV7-9 and TRBJ1-2, with TRBD1 matching over 7 bases. This CDR3 has 13 amino acids. Germline assignment: CDR1 SEHNR and CDR2 FQNEAQ (reference sequence). The V and J ends lost 3 bases and 8 bases, in that order; junction bases with no gene match: 6. The CDR3 region has the DNA TGTGCCAGCAGCTTTGAGGGGGCGAGGGGCTACACCTTC. Its translation: CASSFEGARGYTF.

The chain carries TRBV7-2 and TRBJ1-2; D unclear. V lost 1 base, J lost 4 bases, and 19 bases lay in between. Germline lookup yields CDR1 SGHTA and CDR2 FQGNSA. The CDR3 is 17 amino acids. The DNA of the CDR3 is TGTGCCAGCAGCTTAGTGGGTAATTCAGGCCCTTTCTATGGCTACACCTTC. Its translation is CASSLVGNSGPFYGYTF.

This CDR3 is CASRRQGEGVNEKLFF. The CDR3 DNA sequence: TGCGCCAGCAGACGACAGGGAGAGGGGGTTAATGAAAAACTGTTTTTT. This rearrangement joins TRBV5-1 to TRBJ1-4, with TRBD1 matching 7 bases. V shed 5 bases and J 4 bases; nucleotides not matched to a gene: 11. Germline V gene sequence: CDR1 SGHRS, CDR2 YFSETQ. The CDR3 spans 16 residues.

This clonotype was counted at least ten times. The J gene is TRBJ2-7, the V gene TRBV28; no definite D call. The CDR3 length is 14 residues. Germline assignment: CDR1 MDHEN and CDR2 SYDVKM. The ends were cut back, 1 base at V and 0 bases at J, with 7 bases in the middle. The CDR3 loop reads CASSLFRSSYEQYF. The CDR3 DNA reads TGTGCCAGCAGTTTATTTAGGAGCTCCTACGAGCAGTACTTC.

This clonotype was seen only a few times. This sequence joins TRBV10-3 and TRBJ2-5, with D hard to call. Germline V gene lookup returns CDR1 ENHRY and CDR2 SYGVKD. V dropped 5 bases and J dropped 2 bases, with 9 bases sitting between them. The CDR3 spans 13 residues. The chain's CDR3 is CAISWGRQETQYF. DNA for the CDR3: TGTGCCATCAGTTGGGGTCGACAAGAGACCCAGTACTTC.

This clonotype was observed a handful of times. This rearrangement joins TRBV2 to TRBJ2-3; D assignment may be TRBD1 or TRBD2 (5 bases each). CDR1 is SNHLY and CDR2 is FYNNEI in the germline V gene. The germline V and J ends were trimmed by 1 base and 4 bases, with 18 bases remaining between them. This CDR3 has 17 residues. CDR3 protein: CASSEGRPGLPPDTQYF. The CDR3 DNA follows: TGTGCCAGCAGTGAAGGTAGACCGGGGCTACCGCCAGATACGCAGTATTTT.

This clonotype was observed many times. The rearrangement uses TRBV3-1 and TRBJ2-5, with 8 bases aligning to TRBD2. Germline V CDR1 and CDR2: LGHDT, YNNKEL (reference sequence). This CDR3 contains 16 residues. The V and J ends lost 2 bases and 2 bases, in that order; junction bases with no gene match: 7. CDR3 sequence: CASSQRSGAIQETQYF. DNA for the CDR3: TGTGCCAGCAGCCAACGTAGCGGGGCCATTCAAGAGACCCAGTACTTC.

This chain links TRBV5-1 with TRBJ2-5; the match to TRBD2 covers 10 bases. The J segment lost 1 base and the V segment lost 4 bases, leaving 10 bases of the junction unmatched. Germline V CDR1 and CDR2: SGHRS, YFSETQ. CDR3 length equals 17 residues. The CDR3 sequence: CASSLSPGTSVQETQYF. CDR3 sequence (DNA): TGCGCCAGCAGCCTCTCCCCCGGGACTAGCGTCCAAGAGACCCAGTACTTC.

There are many counts of this clonotype. The V gene is TRBV3-1, the J gene TRBJ2-2; no reliable D call. This CDR3 has 13 residues. V was trimmed by 4 bases and J by 0 bases, leaving 3 bases between them. Germline V gene data show CDR1 as LGHDT and CDR2 as YNNKEL (reference sequence). The CDR3, as DNA: TGTGCCAGCAGCCCTACGAACACCGGGGAGCTGTTTTTT. This encodes CASSPTNTGELFF.

The chain links TRBV30 to TRBJ1-2; D is uncertain. Between the trimmed V and J ends, which lost 3 bases and 1 base, there was a span of 18 bases. Germline CDR1 reads GTSNPN; CDR2 reads SVGIG (reference sequence). CDR3 length equals 16 residues. CDR3 sequence (DNA): TGTGCCTGGAGAAAAATGGACCGACGAGTTAACTATGGCTACACCTTC. It encodes CAWRKMDRRVNYGYTF.

This clonotype occurred a few times. The chain links TRBV5-1 to TRBJ2-1; 9 nucleotides match TRBD2. The V gene end was trimmed by 0 bases and the J gene end by 2 bases; junction bases not matched to a gene: 6. CDR3 length equals 17 residues. CDR1 SGHRS and CDR2 YFSETQ come from the germline V gene. The CDR3 region has the DNA TGCGCCAGCAGCTTGGGACTAGCGGCGCGGACCTACAATGAGCAGTTCTTC. Amino acids: CASSLGLAARTYNEQFF.